This passage covers 4 T cell receptor beta chains from one sample sequenced in a study of shared clonotypes between healthy human individuals. In the naive CD8 group, cells lacked CD45RO and were positively selected for CCR7, so terminally differentiated effector memory CD45RA+ cells were left out. Sequencing used immunoSEQ multiplex PCR; TCRdb keeps in-frame clones, though not all of them. There are hundreds of thousands of clones in the sample; 95% to 97% occur only once, and around 0.1% lies in the top ten. Sequencing was performed on naive CD8+ T cells sorted from blood. All receptors derive from a woman under 40 in good health.

This clone has just one count. J is TRBJ1-4 and V is TRBV28, with 9 bases identical to TRBD1. Germline CDR1 and CDR2: MDHEN and SYDVKM. The CDR3 runs to 18 residues. The junction had 19 bases not matched to a gene; V was cut back by 3 bases and J by 11 bases. The CDR3 DNA follows: TGTGCCAGCAGTTTTCTGTTACCTTCACAGGGGGCAACCGGGAAACTGTTTTTT. It translates to CASSFLLPSQGATGKLFF.

V and J are TRBV7-9 and TRBJ2-7; 8 nucleotides agree with TRBD1. The length of the CDR3 is 15 residues. Germline values: CDR1 SEHNR, CDR2 FQNEAQ (reference sequence). V shed 4 bases, J shed 7 bases, and the junction held 12 bases outside the gene matches. CDR3 DNA: TGTGCCAGCAGCTCCTTTAGACAGGGGTCCTCGGAGCAGTACTTC. Translated, it gives CASSSFRQGSSEQYF. The full variable domain, rest sourced from reference TRBV7-9 and TRBJ2-7, is DTGVSQNPRHKITKRGQNVTFRCDPISEHNRLYWYRQTLGQGPEFLTYFQNEAQLEKSRLLSDRFSAERPKGSFSTLEIQRTEQGDSAMYLCASSSFRQGSSEQYFGPGTRLTVT.

In the case of this clone: Other DNA sequences in the sample encode the same CDR3. The chain uses TRBV28 and TRBJ2-7; TRBD1 or TRBD2 may be the D gene (5 bases each). Trimming left V 3 bases short and J 0 bases short, with 9 bases between. The CDR3 spans 14 residues. The V gene's germline CDR1 is MDHEN and CDR2 SYDVKM. For the CDR3, the DNA is TGTGCCAGCAGTTTCGTGGGGACCTCCTACGAGCAGTACTTC. Protein sequence: CASSFVGTSYEQYF.

This chain joins TRBV10-1 and TRBJ2-2; no reliable D call. The CDR3 extends over 12 amino acids. Germline V gives CDR1 WNHNN, CDR2 SYGVQD (reference sequence). V lost 2 bases, J lost 3 bases, and 1 base lay in between. Here the CDR3 reads CASSEDTGELFF. The CDR3 DNA follows: TGCGCCAGCAGTGAGGACACCGGGGAGCTGTTTTTT.